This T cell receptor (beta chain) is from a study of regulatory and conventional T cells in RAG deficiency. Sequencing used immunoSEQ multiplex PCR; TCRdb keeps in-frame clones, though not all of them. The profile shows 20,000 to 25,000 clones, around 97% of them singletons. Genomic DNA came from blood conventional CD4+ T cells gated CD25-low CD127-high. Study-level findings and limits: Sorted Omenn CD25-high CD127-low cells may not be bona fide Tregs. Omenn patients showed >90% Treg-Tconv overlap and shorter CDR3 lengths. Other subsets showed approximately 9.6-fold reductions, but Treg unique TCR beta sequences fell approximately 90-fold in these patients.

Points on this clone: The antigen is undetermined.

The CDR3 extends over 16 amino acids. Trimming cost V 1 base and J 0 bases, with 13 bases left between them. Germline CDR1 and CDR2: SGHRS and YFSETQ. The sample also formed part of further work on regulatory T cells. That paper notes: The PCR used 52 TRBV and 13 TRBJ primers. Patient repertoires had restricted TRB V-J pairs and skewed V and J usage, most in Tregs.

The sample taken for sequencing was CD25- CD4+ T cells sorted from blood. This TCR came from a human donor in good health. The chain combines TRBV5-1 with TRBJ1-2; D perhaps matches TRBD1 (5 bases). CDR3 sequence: CASSLRLGHTNYGYTF. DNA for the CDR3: TGCGCCAGCAGCTTGCGGTTAGGACATACTAACTATGGCTACACCTTC.